Listed here are 14 T cell receptor beta chains from one sample, sequenced in a study of shared clonotypes between healthy human individuals. In the naive CD8 group, cells lacked CD45RO and were positively selected for CCR7, so terminally differentiated effector memory CD45RA+ cells were left out. Here immunoSEQ multiplex PCR was the method, and the copy in TCRdb shows in-frame clones only, minus some. This table has about 2.2 million clones, about 93% appearing once. Sequencing input: naive CD8+ T cells from PBMCs. All receptors derive from a man aged 18 to 30 in good health. Some clones in this sample may be carry-over from other donors' samples.

J is TRBJ1-2 and V is TRBV9; no clear D gene. This CDR3 is built from 15 residues. CDR1 and CDR2 from the germline V gene are SGDLS and YYNGEE. V lost 0 bases and J 6 bases, leaving 15 bases between the germline ends. Here the CDR3 DNA reads TGTGCCAGCAGCGTAGAACCAAGCCCCTATGATGGCTACACCTTC. Encoded protein: CASSVEPSPYDGYTF.

The rearrangement uses TRBV7-9 and TRBJ2-2; D remains unclear. CDR1 SEHNR and CDR2 FQNEAQ come from the germline V gene (reference sequence). The CDR3 spans 15 residues. The ends were cut back, 1 base at V and 4 bases at J, with 10 bases in the middle. The CDR3 coding sequence is TGTGCCAGCAGCTTAGTGTTCCGGAGCACCGGGGAGCTGTTTTTT. Translated, it gives CASSLVFRSTGELFF.

This chain uses TRBV5-1 with TRBJ2-1, with D uncertain. CDR1 is SGHRS, CDR2 YFSETQ, per germline. Trimming took off 0 bases at V and 8 bases at J, with 12 bases between the two ends. CDR3 length equals 14 residues. The CDR3: CASSLVETGDEQFF. CDR3 coding DNA: TGCGCCAGCAGCTTGGTGGAGACCGGCGATGAGCAGTTCTTC.

As concerns this clone: The sample carries other DNA sequences with the same CDR3. The V and J genes are TRBV7-9 and TRBJ2-1; no clear D gene. Germline CDR1 reads SEHNR; CDR2 reads FQNEAQ (reference sequence). This CDR3 is 13 amino acids long. V shed 5 bases and J shed 3 bases, with 8 bases lying between them. CDR3 loop: CASSLGNYNEQFF. In nucleotides, the CDR3 is TGTGCCAGCAGCCTAGGAAACTACAATGAGCAGTTCTTC. The whole variable domain, filled in from reference TRBV7-9 and TRBJ2-1, reads DTGVSQNPRHKITKRGQNVTFRCDPISEHNRLYWYRQTLGQGPEFLTYFQNEAQLEKSRLLSDRFSAERPKGSFSTLEIQRTEQGDSAMYLCASSLGNYNEQFFGPGTRLTVL.

DNA for the CDR3: TGTGCCAGCAGCCACGACAGGGCGGTTAACGGGGAGCTGTTTTTT. The encoded protein is CASSHDRAVNGELFF. The chain employs TRBV7-9 and TRBJ2-2; 7 nucleotides match TRBD1. The CDR3 loop spans 15 amino acids. The V segment lost 5 bases and the J segment 7 bases; nucleotides outside the gene matches: 10. Germline assignment: CDR1 SEHNR and CDR2 FQNEAQ (reference sequence).

The CDR3 sequence is CATSRPVGDTEAFF. The CDR3 DNA sequence: TGTGCCACCAGCAGGCCTGTTGGTGACACTGAAGCTTTCTTT. The rearrangement joins TRBV15 to TRBJ1-1; D not certain. CDR3 length equals 14 residues. CDR1 is LNHNV, CDR2 YYDKDF, per germline (reference sequence). With 3 bases removed from V and 3 bases from J, the gap between germline ends came to 11 bases.

The chain recombines TRBV6-1 with TRBJ1-1, with 8 bases matching TRBD1. The CDR3 is 16 residues long. The ends lost 3 bases at V and 5 bases at J; junction bases unmatched: 11. The germline V gene has CDR1 MNHNS and CDR2 SASEGT. CDR3 residues: CASSEARGQVGTEAFF. The CDR3 DNA follows: TGTGCCAGCAGTGAGGCCAGGGGGCAGGTGGGGACTGAAGCTTTCTTT.

The V call is TRBV18, the J call TRBJ1-1, with 7 bases fitting TRBD1. Looked up from germline, CDR1 is KGHSH and CDR2 is LQKENI. Germline trimming cut 3 bases from V and 5 bases from J; bases unmatched to any gene: 6. There are 14 residues in the CDR3. The CDR3 is CASSPERGRTEAFF. DNA of the CDR3: TGTGCCAGCTCACCGGAAAGGGGGCGGACTGAAGCTTTCTTT.

This clone was counted once. The chain has TRBV5-1 and TRBJ2-5; 14 bases line up with TRBD2. The last part of the DNA fits TRBJ2-7 better; the J call may be wrong. The CDR3 covers 14 residues. Germline-derived CDR1 and CDR2 are SGHRS and YFSETQ. The CDR3 loop is CASSTSGRAYEQYF. In DNA, the CDR3 is TGCGCCAGCTCGACTAGCGGGAGGGCCTACGAGCAGTACTTC.

J is TRBJ2-7 and V is TRBV5-4, with D unclear. Germline CDR1 and CDR2: SGHNT and YYREEE (reference sequence). The CDR3 is made up of 13 amino acids. V was trimmed by 1 base and J by 1 base, leaving 6 bases between them. The CDR3: CASSLSLSYEQYF. The CDR3 DNA reads as TGTGCCAGCAGCTTGAGTTTGTCCTACGAGCAGTACTTC.

This clone was detected once. The chain employs TRBV28 and TRBJ2-1; D perhaps matches TRBD2 (6 bases). Trimming left V 2 bases short and J 6 bases short, with 8 bases between. Germline loops: CDR1 MDHEN, CDR2 SYDVKM. This CDR3 spans 13 amino acids. DNA of the CDR3: TGTGCCAGCAGTTTACCGGGAGTCAATGAGCAGTTCTTC. Its translation: CASSLPGVNEQFF. The entire variable domain, with the rest obtained from reference TRBV28 and TRBJ2-1, is as follows: DVKVTQSSRYLVKRTGEKVFLECVQDMDHENMFWYRQDPGLGLRLIYFSYDVKMKEKGDIPEGYSVSREKKERFSLILESASTNQTSMYLCASSLPGVNEQFFGPGTRLTVL.

V is TRBV6-4 and J is TRBJ1-5; TRBD1 might be the D (5 bases). The CDR3 is made up of 15 amino acids. Trimming cost V 8 bases and J 0 bases, with 14 bases left between them. The germline CDR1 and CDR2 sequences are MRHNA and SNTAGT. CDR3 loop: CASAGTGYSNQPQHF. For the CDR3, the DNA is TGTGCCAGCGCCGGGACGGGGTATAGCAATCAGCCCCAGCATTTT.

The chain employs TRBV7-9 and TRBJ2-1, with D unresolved. The V gene lost 4 bases and the J gene lost 8 bases, with 3 bases spanning the gap. Germline CDR1 reads SEHNR; CDR2 reads FQNEAQ (reference sequence). The CDR3 sequence is 10 residues long. CDR3 nucleotide sequence: TGTGCCAGCAGCTCGGATGAGCAGTTCTTC. It yields the protein CASSSDEQFF.

The V and J genes are TRBV7-3 and TRBJ2-1; either TRBD1 or TRBD2 may fit D (5 bases each). Trimming pared 0 bases from V and 8 bases from J, leaving 11 bases between. CDR1 SGHTA and CDR2 FQGTGA come from the germline V gene. The CDR3 is 14 amino acids. CDR3 sequence: CASSLTGLAYEQFF. The CDR3 DNA follows: TGTGCCAGCAGCTTAACGGGGCTAGCCTATGAGCAGTTCTTC.